This entry lists 27 T cell receptor beta chains sequenced from one sample in a study of T cells in localized non-small cell lung cancer. This table comes from immunoSEQ multiplex PCR, and its TCRdb copy is limited to in-frame clones, with some not included. The table has 1,800 or so clones, about 24% seen once; the top ten hold approximately 13%. Source: normal lung tissue next to the tumor, taken before any cancer treatment. These receptors originate from a woman aged 40-75 years with stage II squamous cell lung carcinoma.

This clone was observed a few times. The chain links TRBV18 to TRBJ1-1, with D hard to call. The CDR3 is 13 amino acids. CDR1 is KGHSH and CDR2 is LQKENI in the germline V gene. V was pared by 4 bases and J by 0 bases, with 6 bases between. The CDR3 loop reads CASSLRLNTEAFF. DNA of the CDR3: TGTGCCAGCTCACTACGCTTGAACACTGAAGCTTTCTTT.

The J gene is TRBJ2-3, the V gene TRBV19; 8 bases are a match to TRBD2. Germline V gene lookup returns CDR1 LNHDA and CDR2 SQIVND (reference sequence). The CDR3 has 15 amino acids. The V and J ends lost 3 bases and 5 bases, in that order; junction bases with no gene match: 7. The CDR3 sequence is CASSIDGGRQDTQYF. Here the CDR3 DNA reads TGTGCCAGTAGTATTGACGGCGGGAGGCAAGATACGCAGTATTTT.

This clone is labeled medium-sized (0.01 to 0.1%). This chain joins TRBV4-1 and TRBJ2-5, with unresolved D. The CDR3 sequence is 15 residues long. CDR1 MGHRA and CDR2 YSYEKL come from the germline V gene. The V and J ends lost 0 bases and 4 bases respectively, with 12 bases between them. CDR3 DNA: TGCGCCAGCAGCCAAGATCTTGGACCGCGAGAGACCCAGTACTTC. Translation gives CASSQDLGPRETQYF.

The V and J genes are TRBV5-1 and TRBJ2-1, with TRBD1 matching 7 bases. The CDR3 sequence is 17 residues long. The junction had 10 bases not matched to a gene; V was cut back by 1 base and J by 3 bases. The germline V gene encodes CDR1 SGHRS and CDR2 YFSETQ. Here the CDR3 reads CASSLLSPYRGYNEQFF. CDR3 DNA sequence: TGCGCCAGCAGCTTGTTATCCCCCTACAGGGGCTACAATGAGCAGTTCTTC.

The V call is TRBV5-1, the J call TRBJ2-7; TRBD1 is a possible D gene (6 bases). This CDR3 is 14 amino acids long. V was pared by 6 bases and J by 3 bases, with 16 bases between. Germline CDR1 and CDR2: SGHRS and YFSETQ. CDR3 amino acids: CASNVGDTHYEQYF. The CDR3 nucleotides are TGCGCCAGCAACGTAGGGGACACACACTACGAGCAGTACTTC. The whole variable domain, remainder taken from reference TRBV5-1 and TRBJ2-7, is KAGVTQTPRYLIKTRGQQVTLSCSPISGHRSVSWYQQTPGQGLQFLFEYFSETQRNKGNFPGRFSGRQFSNSRSEMNVSTLELGDSALYLCASNVGDTHYEQYFGPGTRLTVT.

The sample holds a few counts of this clone. The gene calls are TRBV9 and TRBJ2-2, with D perhaps matching TRBD2 (6 bases). The CDR3 length is 16 residues. The germline V and J ends were trimmed by 1 base and 3 bases, with 13 bases remaining between them. Germline V gene lookup returns CDR1 SGDLS and CDR2 YYNGEE. The CDR3 is CASSVSTRLDTGELFF. The CDR3 nucleotides read TGTGCCAGCAGCGTAAGTACTCGACTAGACACCGGGGAGCTGTTTTTT.

In its sample, this clone ranks as medium-sized. V and J are TRBV11-3 and TRBJ2-3; 9 bases match TRBD2. The germline V gene encodes CDR1 SGHNT and CDR2 YENEEA. The CDR3 length is 15 residues. V lost 4 bases and J lost 1; bases outside the gene matches: 3. The CDR3 is CASSSQREGTDTQYF. CDR3 sequence (DNA): TGTGCCAGCAGCTCCCAGCGGGAGGGCACAGATACGCAGTATTTT.

This clone has just a few counts. The CDR3 here is CASSEYGSNEKLFF. The CDR3 DNA reads TGTGCCAGCAGTGAGTATGGCTCCAATGAAAAACTGTTTTTT. This chain links TRBV6-8 with TRBJ1-4; D ambiguous. CDR3 length equals 14 residues. CDR1 is MNHGY and CDR2 is SAAAGT in the germline V gene. Trimming took off 5 bases at V and 5 bases at J, with 12 bases between the two ends.

By share, this clone ranks as large. The J gene is TRBJ2-2, the V gene TRBV11-3; 7 bases match TRBD1. Germline V gene sequence: CDR1 SGHNT, CDR2 YENEEA. The CDR3 has 15 residues. V was clipped by 5 bases and J by 4 bases; unmatched bases: 7. The CDR3 region is CASSPRQGPTGELFF. For the CDR3, the DNA is TGTGCCAGCAGCCCCAGACAGGGTCCCACCGGGGAGCTGTTTTTT.

This clone is termed medium-sized (0.01 to 0.1%). J is TRBJ2-5 and V is TRBV9; D may be TRBD2 (5 bases). V lost 5 bases and J 2 bases, leaving 16 bases between the germline ends. This CDR3 is built from 15 residues. Germline CDR1 SGDLS, CDR2 YYNGEE. The CDR3 sequence is CASSEWNRLQETQYF. For the CDR3, the DNA is TGTGCCAGCAGTGAATGGAATAGACTACAAGAGACCCAGTACTTC.

This clone was picked up a small number of times. The chain couples TRBV11-3 to TRBJ2-2, with 12 bases matching TRBD2. The length of the CDR3 is 15 residues. The ends lost 5 bases at V and 5 bases at J; junction bases unmatched: 3. Germline CDR1 and CDR2: SGHNT and YENEEA. This CDR3 reads CASSGGTSGTGELFF. In DNA form, the CDR3 reads TGTGCCAGCAGCGGCGGGACTAGCGGGACCGGGGAGCTGTTTTTT.

This clone is labeled medium-sized. The chain combines TRBV11-3 with TRBJ2-5, with D uncertain. The V gene's germline CDR1 is SGHNT and CDR2 YENEEA. The CDR3 covers 14 residues. Deletions cut 3 bases from V and 5 bases from J, with 13 bases between. CDR3 in amino acids: CASSLGMGRETQYF. CDR3 in DNA: TGTGCCAGCAGCTTGGGGATGGGTCGGGAGACCCAGTACTTC.

The chain combines TRBV9 with TRBJ2-3; TRBD1 aligns across 7 bases. The V and J ends lost 4 bases and 4 bases, in that order; junction bases with no gene match: 12. From germline, CDR1 is SGDLS and CDR2 YYNGEE. This CDR3 is 16 amino acids long. The CDR3 is CASSFQTGSDSDTQYF. The CDR3 DNA reads as TGTGCCAGCAGCTTTCAGACAGGGTCGGATTCAGATACGCAGTATTTT.

The chain uses TRBV12-5 and TRBJ2-1; possible D gene TRBD2, 7 bases. The CDR3 loop spans 13 amino acids. Trimming took off 5 bases at V and 12 bases at J, with 17 bases between the two ends. CDR1 is LGHNT, CDR2 FRNRAP, per germline. The CDR3 sequence: CASGPQGSSGQFF. The DNA for the CDR3 is TGTGCTAGTGGTCCCCAGGGGTCTAGCGGGCAGTTCTTC. Variable domain in full (rest from reference TRBV12-5 and TRBJ2-1): DARVTQTPRHKVTEMGQEVTMRCQPILGHNTVFWYRQTMMQGLELLAYFRNRAPLDDSGMPKDRFSAEMPDATLATLKIQPSEPRDSAVYFCASGPQGSSGQFFGPGTRLTVL.

By proportion, this clone is medium-sized. The chain couples TRBV9 to TRBJ2-2; D could derive from TRBD1 or TRBD2 (6 bases each). The CDR3 totals 16 residues. The ends were cut back, 0 bases at V and 4 bases at J, with 13 bases in the middle. Germline lookup yields CDR1 SGDLS and CDR2 YYNGEE. DNA for the CDR3: TGTGCCAGCAGCGTAGAGGGGGGTTCAGTCACCGGGGAGCTGTTTTTT. Translating it yields CASSVEGGSVTGELFF.

Remarks on this clone: The same CDR3 can be traced to other DNA sequences in this sample. V and J are TRBV18 and TRBJ1-2, with 8 positions matching TRBD1. Trimming cost V 6 bases and J 4 bases; bases outside gene matches: 4. The CDR3 extends over 13 amino acids. Germline V lookup: CDR1 KGHSH, CDR2 LQKENI. The CDR3 DNA follows: TGTGCCAGCTCGGGGCAGGGGGCCTATGGCTACACCTTC. This encodes CASSGQGAYGYTF.

This chain connects TRBV11-3 to TRBJ1-2; 9 nucleotides line up with TRBD1. Losses at the gene ends were 5 bases for V and 3 bases for J; bases not matched to a gene: 10. Per the germline V gene, CDR1 is SGHNT and CDR2 is YENEEA. The CDR3 is made up of 16 amino acids. The CDR3 spells CASSPLRDRVDYGYTF. DNA for the CDR3: TGTGCCAGCAGCCCCCTGAGGGACAGGGTGGACTATGGCTACACCTTC.

This clone was observed a few times. This rearrangement joins TRBV19 to TRBJ2-7; D gene uncertain. Trimming removed 6 bases from V and 5 bases from J, with 17 bases in between. The CDR3 has 14 amino acids. Per the germline V gene, CDR1 is LNHDA and CDR2 is SQIVND (reference sequence). CDR3 loop: CASRKEHTSHEQYF. The DNA of the CDR3 is TGTGCCAGTAGGAAGGAACACACATCCCACGAGCAGTACTTC. Drawing the rest from reference TRBV19 and TRBJ2-7, the complete variable domain is DGGITQSPKYLFRKEGQNVTLSCEQNLNHDAMYWYRQDPGQGLRLIYYSQIVNDFQKGDIAEGYSVSREKKESFPLTVTSAQKNPTAFYLCASRKEHTSHEQYFGPGTRLTVT.

The sample holds one count of this clone. The J gene is TRBJ2-2, the V gene TRBV15; 7 nucleotides agree with TRBD1. With 1 base clipped from V and 0 bases from J, the junction kept 5 bases outside the gene matches. Germline assignment: CDR1 LNHNV and CDR2 YYDKDF (reference sequence). This CDR3 is 17 amino acids long. The DNA for the CDR3 is TGTGCCACCAGCAGAGGAGACAGGGCTCCGAACACCGGGGAGCTGTTTTTT. Translated: CATSRGDRAPNTGELFF.

The gene calls are TRBV14 and TRBJ1-2; D not certain. Germline V lookup: CDR1 SGHDN, CDR2 FVKESK. The CDR3 consists of 13 residues. Trimming left V 1 base short and J 4 bases short, with 7 bases between. The chain's CDR3 is CASSQGLGYGYTF. DNA of the CDR3: TGTGCCAGCAGCCAAGGGTTGGGCTATGGCTACACCTTC. Filled out from reference TRBV14 and TRBJ1-2, the complete variable domain reads EAGVTQFPSHSVIEKGQTVTLRCDPISGHDNLYWYRRVMGKEIKFLLHFVKESKQDESGMPNNRFLAERTGGTYSTLKVQPAELEDSGVYFCASSQGLGYGYTFGSGTRLTVV.

By sample share, this clone is medium-sized. V gene TRBV11-3 combines with J gene TRBJ1-1, with 7 bases identical to TRBD1. The CDR3 spans 16 residues. The germline V gene encodes CDR1 SGHNT and CDR2 YENEEA. The V and J ends lost 5 bases and 0 bases, in that order; junction bases with no gene match: 9. DNA for the CDR3: TGTGCCAGCAGCCCCCGGGACAGAGGTATGAACACTGAAGCTTTCTTT. The encoded protein is CASSPRDRGMNTEAFF. Together with reference TRBV11-3 and TRBJ1-1, the CDR3 gives the full variable domain: EAGVVQSPRYKIIEKKQPVAFWCNPISGHNTLYWYLQNLGQGPELLIRYENEEAVDDSQLPKDRFSAERLKGVDSTLKIQPAELGDSAVYLCASSPRDRGMNTEAFFGQGTRLTVV.

The chain combines TRBV11-3 with TRBJ2-7, with 9 bases identical to TRBD1. Germline values: CDR1 SGHNT, CDR2 YENEEA. This CDR3 has 15 amino acids. V shed 3 bases and J 4 bases; nucleotides not matched to a gene: 7. CDR3 in amino acids: CASSLAGGQGYEQYF. The CDR3 coding sequence is TGTGCCAGCAGCTTGGCCGGGGGACAGGGATACGAGCAGTACTTC.

The CDR3 protein is CASSFGGFDSNQPQHF. The CDR3 DNA reads TGTGCCAGCAGCTTCGGCGGGTTCGATAGCAATCAGCCCCAGCATTTT. This rearrangement joins TRBV11-3 to TRBJ1-5; D call uncertain. The germline V and J ends were trimmed by 3 bases and 0 bases, with 12 bases remaining between them. CDR1 is SGHNT, CDR2 YENEEA, per germline. This CDR3 is built from 16 residues.

By sample fraction, this clone is medium-sized. This chain joins TRBV6-8 and TRBJ1-2; D gene uncertain. CDR3 length equals 14 residues. CDR1 and CDR2 from the germline V gene are MNHGY and SAAAGT. Trimming pared 4 bases from V and 5 bases from J, leaving 14 bases between. The CDR3 reads CASSFQGGSYGYTF. DNA for the CDR3: TGTGCCAGCAGTTTTCAAGGCGGATCGTATGGCTACACCTTC.

The rearrangement joins TRBV19 to TRBJ2-7, with D perhaps matching TRBD1 (6 bases). The CDR3 runs to 14 residues. Trimming removed 5 bases from V and 2 bases from J, with 13 bases in between. The germline gives CDR1 LNHDA, CDR2 SQIVND (reference sequence). The CDR3 sequence is CASSLFGDTYEQYF. The CDR3 coding sequence is TGTGCCAGTAGTTTATTCGGGGACACCTACGAGCAGTACTTC.

This sequence joins TRBV29-1 and TRBJ2-7; 7 nucleotides match TRBD1. The germline CDR1 and CDR2 sequences are SQVTM and ANQGSEA. CDR3 size: 15 residues. The junction had 9 bases not matched to a gene; V was cut back by 4 bases and J by 0 bases. This CDR3 is CSVADDRAISYEQYF. Here the CDR3 DNA reads TGCAGCGTTGCCGATGACAGGGCGATCTCCTACGAGCAGTACTTC.

This chain connects TRBV15 to TRBJ1-3, with TRBD1 matching 7 bases. V lost 1 base, J lost 4 bases, and 10 bases stayed unmatched. The CDR3 length is 17 residues. Germline V lookup: CDR1 LNHNV, CDR2 YYDKDF (reference sequence). The CDR3 protein is CATSRVTGVGVGNTIYF. In nucleotides, the CDR3 is TGTGCCACCAGCAGAGTCACAGGGGTAGGAGTCGGAAACACCATATATTTT. Supplemented by reference TRBV15 and TRBJ1-3, the full variable domain reads DAMVIQNPRYQVTQFGKPVTLSCSQTLNHNVMYWYQQKSSQAPKLLFHYYDKDFNNEADTPDNFQSRRPNTSFCFLDIRSPGLGDTAMYLCATSRVTGVGVGNTIYFGEGSWLTVV.